The 19 T cell receptor beta chains given below trace back to one sample, sequenced in a study of T cells in Graves' hyperthyroidism and ophthalmopathy. What was amplified from RNA transcripts were TCR beta CDR3 regions. TCR CDR3 regions were first amplified by RT-PCR with HTBI primers. From the multiplex PCR reads, TCRdb called clonotypes with MiXCR, one entry per CDR3 protein. The sample has about 300,000 distinct CDR3 sequences, approximately 18% seen once; the top ten hold roughly 40%. Specimen: blood. The origin of the receptors is a man between 45 and 60 years old with Graves' ophthalmopathy.

This clonotype was seen only a few times. V is TRBV6-1 and J is TRBJ1-5; the D gene is possibly TRBD1 (5 bases). The CDR3 consists of 13 residues. Looked up from germline, CDR1 is MNHNS and CDR2 is SASEGT. Trimming took 10 bases from V and 1 from J, leaving 11 bases between them. CDR3 bases: TGTGCCACCACGGGGGAAAGCAATCAGCCCCAGCATTTT. It is translated as CATTGESNQPQHF.

This clonotype was detected many times. The chain joins TRBV9 to TRBJ2-1; a possible D gene is TRBD1 (5 bases). The ends were cut back, 0 bases at V and 4 bases at J, with 14 bases in the middle. This CDR3 contains 16 residues. Germline loops: CDR1 SGDLS, CDR2 YYNGEE. The CDR3 region has the DNA TGTGCCAGCAGCGTAGAGGGTAGTAAGGGGTACAATGAGCAGTTCTTC. The encoded protein is CASSVEGSKGYNEQFF.

This clonotype has ten or more counts. CDR3: CASSLLAGSYEQYF. The DNA for the CDR3 is TGTGCCAGCAGTTTACTAGCGGGCTCCTACGAGCAGTACTTC. The chain links TRBV27 to TRBJ2-7, with TRBD2 matching 8 bases. The V gene's germline CDR1 is MNHEY and CDR2 SMNVEV (reference sequence). The V and J ends lost 2 bases and 0 bases, in that order; junction bases with no gene match: 0. This CDR3 region has 14 residues.

The rearrangement links TRBV11-2 to TRBJ1-2; D perhaps matches TRBD1 (5 bases). CDR1 is SGHAT and CDR2 is FQNNGV in the germline V gene. Trimming removed 1 base from V and 4 bases from J, with 19 bases in between. The CDR3 spans 17 residues. The DNA of the CDR3 is TGTGCCAGCAGCTTAGTAGCCGTCAGGGAACCGTTCTATGGCTACACCTTC. Its translation: CASSLVAVREPFYGYTF.

This clonotype was seen at least ten times. V and J are TRBV7-6 and TRBJ1-2; D unresolved. The V gene lost 5 bases and the J gene lost 7 bases, with 14 bases spanning the gap. Germline CDR1 reads SGHVS; CDR2 reads FNYEAQ. The CDR3 totals 13 residues. The CDR3 DNA reads TGTGCCAGCAGCCCCGGGTCAAAGAGTGGCTACACCTTC. It codes for CASSPGSKSGYTF.

This clonotype was seen at least ten times. This chain connects TRBV28 to TRBJ2-5; D might be TRBD1 or TRBD2, each matching 5 bases. Trimming took 5 bases from V and 9 from J, leaving 16 bases between them. The CDR3 is made up of 13 amino acids. CDR1 and CDR2 from the germline V gene are MDHEN and SYDVKM. CDR3 in amino acids: CASSLRVPGPQYF. In nucleotides, the CDR3 is TGTGCCAGCAGTCTCCGTGTCCCGGGGCCCCAGTACTTC. Complete variable domain (other parts from reference TRBV28 and TRBJ2-5): DVKVTQSSRYLVKRTGEKVFLECVQDMDHENMFWYRQDPGLGLRLIYFSYDVKMKEKGDIPEGYSVSREKKERFSLILESASTNQTSMYLCASSLRVPGPQYFGPGTRLLVL.

This chain connects TRBV24-1 to TRBJ2-5; possible D gene TRBD2, 5 bases. The CDR3 consists of 15 residues. Looked up from germline, CDR1 is KGHDR and CDR2 is SFDVKD. V gave up 1 base and J gave up 2 bases, with 10 bases separating them. CDR3 amino acids: CATSDLSGDQETQYF. The CDR3 DNA sequence: TGTGCCACCAGTGATTTAAGCGGAGATCAAGAGACCCAGTACTTC.

This clonotype has just a few counts. The genes are TRBV9 and TRBJ2-2; 7 bases line up with TRBD2. The CDR3 is 15 amino acids. With V trimmed by 0 bases and J by 1 base, 0 bases remained unmatched. Germline CDR1 and CDR2: SGDLS and YYNGEE. In DNA form, the CDR3 reads TGTGCCAGCAGCGTAGGCGGGAGGAACACCGGGGAGCTGTTTTTT. Translating gives CASSVGGRNTGELFF.

A note on this clonotype: An end of the junction differs from the germline gene, which may be a read error. The CDR3 protein is CAIADSHSGANVLTF. Written as DNA, the CDR3 is TGTGCCATCGCGGACAGCCACTCTGGGGCCAACGTCCTGACTTTC. J is TRBJ2-6 and V is TRBV10-1, with a possible D match to TRBD1 (6 bases). The germline gives CDR1 WNHNN, CDR2 SYGVQD (reference sequence). The CDR3 runs 15 residues.

This clonotype was recorded a few times. Written as DNA, the CDR3 is TGTGCCAGCTCCTTGGGTCTAAATACGCAGTATTTT. It specifies CASSLGLNTQYF. The chain carries TRBV28 and TRBJ2-3; D not certain. Germline-derived CDR1 and CDR2 are MDHEN and SYDVKM. V shed 8 bases and J shed 7 bases, with 13 bases lying between them. The CDR3 consists of 12 residues.

This clonotype has at least ten counts. This CDR3 is CSAISGSKNEQFF. In DNA form, the CDR3 reads TGCAGTGCTATAAGCGGGAGTAAGAATGAGCAGTTCTTC. The chain joins TRBV20-1 to TRBJ2-1, with TRBD2 matching 8 bases. Germline CDR1 reads DFQATT; CDR2 reads SNEGSKA (reference sequence). V lost 4 bases to trimming and J lost 7 bases; unmatched junction nucleotides: 6. The CDR3 loop spans 13 amino acids.

This clonotype was observed at least ten times. This chain uses TRBV6-5 with TRBJ2-5; D gene ambiguous. V was cut by 2 bases and J by 2 bases, with 15 bases left in between. CDR1 is MNHEY and CDR2 is SVGAGI in the germline V gene. The CDR3 runs 16 residues. Written as DNA, the CDR3 is TGTGCCAGCAGTTACCCACCTACTCTAGGACAAGAGACCCAGTACTTC. Its protein is CASSYPPTLGQETQYF.

The chain couples TRBV6-1 to TRBJ2-6, with D hard to call. The CDR3 covers 15 residues. Germline CDR1 and CDR2: MNHNS and SASEGT. Trimming removed 6 bases at V and 1 base at J, with 10 bases between. CDR3 in amino acids: CASRDQRSGANVLTF. The CDR3 nucleotides are TGTGCCAGCAGAGACCAGAGATCTGGGGCCAACGTCCTGACTTTC.

Of note for this clonotype: A read error may be the cause here, since a much bigger clone is one base away. The chain carries TRBV2 and TRBJ1-1, with 8 bases matching TRBD1. The germline V gene encodes CDR1 SNHLY and CDR2 FYNNEI. The CDR3 is 14 residues long. The CDR3 loop reads CASTPGGRGTEASF. The CDR3 nucleotides read TGTGCCAGCACACCAGGGGGCCGGGGGACTGAAGCTTCCTTT. Supplemented by reference TRBV2 and TRBJ1-1, the full variable domain reads EPEVTQTPSHQVTQMGQEVILRCVPISNHLYFYWYRQILGQKVEFLVSFYNNEISEKSEIFDDQFSVERPDGSNFTLKIRSTKLEDSAMYFCASTPGGRGTEASFGQGTRLTVV.

The chain joins TRBV29-1 to TRBJ2-3; either TRBD1 or TRBD2 may supply D (5 bases each). CDR3 length equals 12 residues. The ends were cut back, 3 bases at V and 3 bases at J, with 7 bases in the middle. Germline-derived CDR1 and CDR2 are SQVTM and ANQGSEA. The CDR3 sequence: CSVEGRTDTQYF. The CDR3, as DNA: TGCAGCGTTGAGGGACGTACAGATACGCAGTATTTT.

Remarks on this clonotype: Just one base apart from a much larger clone, this may be a read error. The chain couples TRBV2 to TRBJ1-6, with unresolved D. The V gene's germline CDR1 is SNHLY and CDR2 FYNNEI. The CDR3 has 12 residues. CDR3 DNA: TGTGCCAGCATCGGCGAAAATTCACCCTTCCACTTT. This sequence encodes CASIGENSPFHF.

The chain recombines TRBV11-2 with TRBJ2-2; 11 bases fit TRBD1. V shed 4 bases and J 6 bases; nucleotides not matched to a gene: 4. The CDR3 runs 15 residues. Germline V gene data show CDR1 as SGHAT and CDR2 as FQNNGV. CDR3 amino acids: CASSSRDRGAGELFF. Written as DNA, the CDR3 is TGTGCCAGCAGCTCCCGGGACAGGGGGGCCGGGGAGCTGTTTTTT.

This clonotype was picked up many times. V usage is TRBV19 and J usage is TRBJ2-1; weak D call: TRBD2 (6 bases). The CDR3 has 14 residues. The V and J ends lost 9 bases and 1 base respectively, with 13 bases between them. Germline lookup yields CDR1 LNHDA and CDR2 SQIVND (reference sequence). CDR3 nucleotides: TGTGCCAGCAGCCGGGACTTTTCCTACAATGAGCAGTTCTTC. It yields the protein CASSRDFSYNEQFF.

This clonotype was seen a few times. The CDR3 DNA follows: TGTGCCACCAGCAGAGGACAGGCGATCGCAGATACGCAGTATTTT. Translating it yields CATSRGQAIADTQYF. V gene TRBV15 combines with J gene TRBJ2-3; D may be TRBD1 (6 bases). This CDR3 comprises 15 residues. Germline CDR1 and CDR2: LNHNV and YYDKDF (reference sequence). Trimming pared 1 base from V and 4 bases from J, leaving 12 bases between.